This T cell receptor (beta chain) was captured in a study of beta chain features in type 1 diabetes. General study results and limits: People with Type 1 diabetes carried modestly yet significantly shorter TCRB CDR3s in all four CD4+ subsets. The question of HLA type influencing TCRB rearrangement was one that remained unresolved here.

One heparinised blood draw, averaging roughly 120 mL, came from each donor. Over 95% purity was reached by all sorted populations. This clone occurred a few times. What it binds is not known. Reverse transcription of all isolated RNA meant that expressed TCRB transcripts were sequenced. Libraries were prepared by immunoSEQ multiplex PCR; TCRdb keeps only in-frame clonotypes and omits some of them. The sample has roughly 220,000 clones, roughly 17% seen once. V gave up 0 bases and J gave up 4 bases; unmatched junction bases: 12. Germline CDR1 GTSNPN, CDR2 SVGIG (reference sequence). The CDR3 consists of 17 residues.

The clonotype was recovered from a man aged 25-40 years with type 1 diabetes. The chain combines TRBV30 with TRBJ2-5; 9 nucleotides line up with TRBD2. The material sequenced was naive CD4+ T cells from blood. The CDR3, as DNA: TGTGCCTGGAGTGTAGTCCGTCTAGCGGGAAGGCGAGAGACCCAGTACTTC. This encodes CAWSVVRLAGRRETQYF.